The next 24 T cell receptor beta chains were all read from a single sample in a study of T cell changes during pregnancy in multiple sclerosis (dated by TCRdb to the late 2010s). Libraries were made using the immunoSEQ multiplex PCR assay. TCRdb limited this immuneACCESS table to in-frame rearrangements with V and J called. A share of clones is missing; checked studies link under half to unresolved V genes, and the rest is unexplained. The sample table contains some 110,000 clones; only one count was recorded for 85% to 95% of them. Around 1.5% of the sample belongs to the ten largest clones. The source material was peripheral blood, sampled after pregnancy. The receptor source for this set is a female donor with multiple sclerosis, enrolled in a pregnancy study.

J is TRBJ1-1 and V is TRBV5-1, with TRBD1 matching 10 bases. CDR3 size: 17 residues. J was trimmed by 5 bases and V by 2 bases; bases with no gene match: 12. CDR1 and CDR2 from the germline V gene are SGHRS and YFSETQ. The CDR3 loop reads CASSFSPTGGGSTEAFF. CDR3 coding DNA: TGCGCCAGCAGCTTTAGCCCGACAGGGGGCGGGAGTACTGAAGCTTTCTTT. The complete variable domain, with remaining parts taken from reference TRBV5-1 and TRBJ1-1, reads KAGVTQTPRYLIKTRGQQVTLSCSPISGHRSVSWYQQTPGQGLQFLFEYFSETQRNKGNFPGRFSGRQFSNSRSEMNVSTLELGDSALYLCASSFSPTGGGSTEAFFGQGTRLTVV.

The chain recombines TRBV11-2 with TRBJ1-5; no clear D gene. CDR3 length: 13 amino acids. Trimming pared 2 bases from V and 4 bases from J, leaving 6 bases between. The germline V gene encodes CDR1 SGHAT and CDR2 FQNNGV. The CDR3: CASSLLANQPQHF. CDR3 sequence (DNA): TGTGCCAGCAGCTTATTGGCAAATCAGCCCCAGCATTTT.

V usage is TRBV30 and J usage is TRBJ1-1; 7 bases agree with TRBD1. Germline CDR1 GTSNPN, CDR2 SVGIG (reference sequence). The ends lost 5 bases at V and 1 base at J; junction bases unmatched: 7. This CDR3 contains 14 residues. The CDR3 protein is CAWERGQRNTEAFF. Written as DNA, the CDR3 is TGTGCCTGGGAACGGGGACAGCGGAACACTGAAGCTTTCTTT.

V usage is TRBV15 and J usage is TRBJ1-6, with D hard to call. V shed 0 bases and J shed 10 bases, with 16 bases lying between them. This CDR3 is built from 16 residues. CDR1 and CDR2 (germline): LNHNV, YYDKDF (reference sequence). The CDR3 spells CATSRDLGKTPSPLHF. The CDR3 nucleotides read TGTGCCACCAGCAGAGATCTCGGGAAAACTCCGTCACCCCTCCACTTT. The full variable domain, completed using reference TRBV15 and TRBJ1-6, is DAMVIQNPRYQVTQFGKPVTLSCSQTLNHNVMYWYQQKSSQAPKLLFHYYDKDFNNEADTPDNFQSRRPNTSFCFLDIRSPGLGDTAMYLCATSRDLGKTPSPLHFGNGTRLTVT.

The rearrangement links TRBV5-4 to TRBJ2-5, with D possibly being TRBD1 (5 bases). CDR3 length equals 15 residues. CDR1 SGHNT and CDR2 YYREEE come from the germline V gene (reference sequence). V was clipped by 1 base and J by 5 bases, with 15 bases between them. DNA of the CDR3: TGTGCCAGCAGCTTGCCAGGGCGTTTGGCCGAGACCCAGTACTTC. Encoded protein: CASSLPGRLAETQYF.

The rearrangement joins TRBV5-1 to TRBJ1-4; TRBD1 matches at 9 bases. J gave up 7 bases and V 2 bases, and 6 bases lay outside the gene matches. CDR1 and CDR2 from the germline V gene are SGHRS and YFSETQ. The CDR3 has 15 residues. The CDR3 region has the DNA TGCGCCAGCAGCTTCAGCTCGGACAGGGGTGAAAAACTGTTTTTT. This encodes CASSFSSDRGEKLFF.

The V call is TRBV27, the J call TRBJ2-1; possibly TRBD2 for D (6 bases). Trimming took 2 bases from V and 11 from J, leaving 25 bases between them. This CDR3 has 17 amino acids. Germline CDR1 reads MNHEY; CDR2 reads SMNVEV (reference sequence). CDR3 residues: CASSLTLGGSTQAQQFF. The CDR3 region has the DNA TGTGCCAGCAGTTTAACCCTCGGGGGATCTACACAAGCGCAGCAGTTCTTC.

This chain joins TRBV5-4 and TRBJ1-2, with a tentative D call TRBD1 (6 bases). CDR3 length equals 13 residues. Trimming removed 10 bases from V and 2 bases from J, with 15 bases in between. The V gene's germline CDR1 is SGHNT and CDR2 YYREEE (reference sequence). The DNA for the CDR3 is TGTGCCGCTCAAACCGGGACAAACTATGGCTACACCTTC. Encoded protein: CAAQTGTNYGYTF.

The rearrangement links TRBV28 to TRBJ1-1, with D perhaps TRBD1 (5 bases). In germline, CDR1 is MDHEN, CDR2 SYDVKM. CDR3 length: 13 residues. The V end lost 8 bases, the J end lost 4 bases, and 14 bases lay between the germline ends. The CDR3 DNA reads TGTGCCAGCGCATTCCAGGGAGGCACTGAAGCTTTCTTT. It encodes CASAFQGGTEAFF. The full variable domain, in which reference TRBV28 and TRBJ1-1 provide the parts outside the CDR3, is DVKVTQSSRYLVKRTGEKVFLECVQDMDHENMFWYRQDPGLGLRLIYFSYDVKMKEKGDIPEGYSVSREKKERFSLILESASTNQTSMYLCASAFQGGTEAFFGQGTRLTVV.

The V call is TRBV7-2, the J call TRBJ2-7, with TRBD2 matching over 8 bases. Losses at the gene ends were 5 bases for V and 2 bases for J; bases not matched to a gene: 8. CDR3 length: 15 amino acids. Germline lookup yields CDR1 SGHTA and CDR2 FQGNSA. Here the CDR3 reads CASSKSGGGPYEQYF. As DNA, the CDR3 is TGTGCCAGCAGCAAGAGCGGGGGTGGGCCCTACGAGCAGTACTTC.

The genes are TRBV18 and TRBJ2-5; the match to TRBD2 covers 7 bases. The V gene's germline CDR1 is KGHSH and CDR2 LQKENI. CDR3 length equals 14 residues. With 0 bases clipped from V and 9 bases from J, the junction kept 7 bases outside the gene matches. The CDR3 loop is CASSPPRGGSPQYF. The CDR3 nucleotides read TGTGCCAGCTCACCACCGAGGGGAGGGTCGCCCCAGTACTTC.

In nucleotides, the CDR3 is TGTGCCAGCAGTGAAAGGACAGGTCTACGGAATGAGCAGTTCTTC. This sequence encodes CASSERTGLRNEQFF. This chain connects TRBV2 to TRBJ2-1, with 7 positions matching TRBD1. The length of the CDR3 is 15 residues. J was trimmed by 7 bases and V by 2 bases; bases with no gene match: 8. Germline V gene data show CDR1 as SNHLY and CDR2 as FYNNEI.

The CDR3 region is CAGRGRTRHPNYGYTF. CDR3 in DNA: TGTGCCGGCCGTGGGCGGACAAGACACCCAAACTATGGCTACACCTTC. The chain has TRBV2 and TRBJ1-2, with D possibly being TRBD1 (5 bases). Trimming removed 11 bases from V and 2 bases from J, with 24 bases in between. Germline CDR1 and CDR2: SNHLY and FYNNEI. The CDR3 consists of 16 residues.

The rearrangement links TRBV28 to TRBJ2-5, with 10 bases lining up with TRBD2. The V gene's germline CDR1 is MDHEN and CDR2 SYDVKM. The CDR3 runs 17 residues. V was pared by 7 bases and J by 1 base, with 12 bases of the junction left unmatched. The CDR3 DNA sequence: TGTGCCAGCACCTCCCCGGTACTAGCGGGGCTCCAAGAGACCCAGTACTTC. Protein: CASTSPVLAGLQETQYF.

The DNA of the CDR3 is TGTGCCAGCAGTGCAGGCACCACTAGCTCCTACGAGCAGTACTTC. This sequence encodes CASSAGTTSSYEQYF. The chain links TRBV2 to TRBJ2-7; TRBD2 might be the D (5 bases). This CDR3 spans 15 amino acids. Trimming removed 4 bases from V and 0 bases from J, with 13 bases in between. CDR1 and CDR2 (germline): SNHLY, FYNNEI.

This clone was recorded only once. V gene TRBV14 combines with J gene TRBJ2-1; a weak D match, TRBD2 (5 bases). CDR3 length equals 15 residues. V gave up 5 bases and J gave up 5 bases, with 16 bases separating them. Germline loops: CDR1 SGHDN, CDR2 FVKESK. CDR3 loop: CASSIPGITDNEQFF. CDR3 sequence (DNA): TGTGCCAGCAGCATCCCCGGGATTACTGACAATGAGCAGTTCTTC. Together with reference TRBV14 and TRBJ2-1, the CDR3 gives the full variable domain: EAGVTQFPSHSVIEKGQTVTLRCDPISGHDNLYWYRRVMGKEIKFLLHFVKESKQDESGMPNNRFLAERTGGTYSTLKVQPAELEDSGVYFCASSIPGITDNEQFFGPGTRLTVL.

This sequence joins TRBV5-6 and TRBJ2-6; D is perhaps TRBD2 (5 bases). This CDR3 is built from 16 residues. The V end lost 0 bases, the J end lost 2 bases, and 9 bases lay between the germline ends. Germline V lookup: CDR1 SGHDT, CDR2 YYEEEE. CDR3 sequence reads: CASSLGPTTGANVLTF. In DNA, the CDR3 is TGTGCCAGCAGCTTGGGTCCGACTACTGGGGCCAACGTCCTGACTTTC. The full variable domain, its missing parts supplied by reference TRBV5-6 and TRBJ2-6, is DAGVTQSPTHLIKTRGQQVTLRCSPKSGHDTVSWYQQALGQGPQFIFQYYEEEERQRGNFPDRFSGHQFPNYSSELNVNALLLGDSALYLCASSLGPTTGANVLTFGAGSRLTVL.

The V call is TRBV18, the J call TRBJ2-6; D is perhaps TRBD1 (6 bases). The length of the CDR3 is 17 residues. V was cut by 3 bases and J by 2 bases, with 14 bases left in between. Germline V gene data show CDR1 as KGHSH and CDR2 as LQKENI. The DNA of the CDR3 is TGTGCCAGCTCACCCCTAACAGGGCAGGCTGGGGCCAACGTCCTGACTTTC. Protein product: CASSPLTGQAGANVLTF.

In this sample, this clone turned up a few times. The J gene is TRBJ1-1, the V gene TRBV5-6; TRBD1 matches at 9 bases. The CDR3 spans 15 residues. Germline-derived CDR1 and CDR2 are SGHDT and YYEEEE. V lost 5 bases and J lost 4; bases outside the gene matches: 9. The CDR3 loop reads CASSSGTGIPTEAFF. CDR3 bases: TGTGCCAGCAGTTCCGGGACAGGGATTCCCACTGAAGCTTTCTTT.

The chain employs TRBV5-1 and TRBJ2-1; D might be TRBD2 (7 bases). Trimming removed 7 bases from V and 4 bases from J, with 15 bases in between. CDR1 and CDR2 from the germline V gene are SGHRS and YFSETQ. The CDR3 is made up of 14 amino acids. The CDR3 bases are TGCGCCAGCGGGAGGGACACCATATACAATGAGCAGTTCTTC. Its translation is CASGRDTIYNEQFF.

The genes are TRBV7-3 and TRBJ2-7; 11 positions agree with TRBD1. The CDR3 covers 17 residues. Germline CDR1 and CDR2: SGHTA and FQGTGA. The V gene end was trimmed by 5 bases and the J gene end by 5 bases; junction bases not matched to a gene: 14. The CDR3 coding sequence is TGTGCCAGCAGCGCTTCCGGGACAGGGGGTCCGAGGGACGAGCAGTACTTC. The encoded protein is CASSASGTGGPRDEQYF.

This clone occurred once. The CDR3, as DNA: TGTGCCAGCAGTCCAAACTACAATGAGCAGTTCTTC. This gives the protein CASSPNYNEQFF. The chain links TRBV27 to TRBJ2-1; unclear D gene. This CDR3 spans 12 amino acids. V was cut by 5 bases and J by 3 bases, with 5 bases left in between. The V gene's germline CDR1 is MNHEY and CDR2 SMNVEV (reference sequence).

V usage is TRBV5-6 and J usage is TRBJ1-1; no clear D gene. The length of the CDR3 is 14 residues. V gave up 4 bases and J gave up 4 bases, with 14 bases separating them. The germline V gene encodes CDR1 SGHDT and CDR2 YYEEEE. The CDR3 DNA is TGTGCCAGCAGCCCGCAACAGCGGTCCACTGAAGCTTTCTTT. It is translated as CASSPQQRSTEAFF.

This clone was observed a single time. CDR3 protein: CASSLNSYTDTQYF. In DNA form, the CDR3 reads TGCGCCAGCAGCTTGAACAGTTACACAGATACGCAGTATTTT. The chain combines TRBV5-1 with TRBJ2-3; no reliable D call. The CDR3 spans 14 residues. Germline CDR1 reads SGHRS; CDR2 reads YFSETQ. Between the trimmed V and J ends, which lost 1 base and 2 bases, there was a span of 8 bases.